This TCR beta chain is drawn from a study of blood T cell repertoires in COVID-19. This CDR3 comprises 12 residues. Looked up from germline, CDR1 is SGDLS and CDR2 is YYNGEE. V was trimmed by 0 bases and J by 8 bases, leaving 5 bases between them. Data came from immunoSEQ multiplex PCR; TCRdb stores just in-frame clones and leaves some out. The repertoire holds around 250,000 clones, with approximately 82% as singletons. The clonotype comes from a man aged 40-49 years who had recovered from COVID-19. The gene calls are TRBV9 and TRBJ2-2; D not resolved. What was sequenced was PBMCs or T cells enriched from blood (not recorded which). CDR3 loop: CASSVEEGELFF. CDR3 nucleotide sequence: TGTGCCAGCAGCGTAGAGGAGGGGGAGCTGTTTTTT.